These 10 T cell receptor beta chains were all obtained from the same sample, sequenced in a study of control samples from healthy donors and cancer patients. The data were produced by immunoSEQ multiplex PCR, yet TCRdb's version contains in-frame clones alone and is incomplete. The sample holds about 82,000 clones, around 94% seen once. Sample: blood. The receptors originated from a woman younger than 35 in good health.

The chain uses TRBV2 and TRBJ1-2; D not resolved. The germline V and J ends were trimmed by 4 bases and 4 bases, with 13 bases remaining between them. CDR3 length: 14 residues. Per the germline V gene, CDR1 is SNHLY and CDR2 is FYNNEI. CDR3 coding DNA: TGTGCCAGCAGTGCGGAACTGAGACGCTATGGCTACACCTTC. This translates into CASSAELRRYGYTF. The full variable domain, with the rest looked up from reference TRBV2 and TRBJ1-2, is EPEVTQTPSHQVTQMGQEVILRCVPISNHLYFYWYRQILGQKVEFLVSFYNNEISEKSEIFDDQFSVERPDGSNFTLKIRSTKLEDSAMYFCASSAELRRYGYTFGSGTRLTVV.

Here the CDR3 DNA reads TGTGCCAGCAGCCCCCGACAGCTAAATGAAAAACTGTTTTTT. Translation: CASSPRQLNEKLFF. The chain links TRBV7-9 to TRBJ1-4; perhaps TRBD1 as D (5 bases). This CDR3 is built from 14 residues. The germline V and J ends were trimmed by 5 bases and 5 bases, with 12 bases remaining between them. Germline loops: CDR1 SEHNR, CDR2 FQNEAQ (reference sequence). Looking up the rest from reference TRBV7-9 and TRBJ1-4 gives the full variable domain: DTGVSQNPRHKITKRGQNVTFRCDPISEHNRLYWYRQTLGQGPEFLTYFQNEAQLEKSRLLSDRFSAERPKGSFSTLEIQRTEQGDSAMYLCASSPRQLNEKLFFGSGTQLSVL.

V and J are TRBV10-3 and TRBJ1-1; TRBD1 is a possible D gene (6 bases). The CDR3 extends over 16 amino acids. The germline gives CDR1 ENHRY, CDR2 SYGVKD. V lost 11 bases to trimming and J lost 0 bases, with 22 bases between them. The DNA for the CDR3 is TGTGCCCCGAAGGACAGACTTTCTGGAGTGAACACTGAAGCTTTCTTT. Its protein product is CAPKDRLSGVNTEAFF.

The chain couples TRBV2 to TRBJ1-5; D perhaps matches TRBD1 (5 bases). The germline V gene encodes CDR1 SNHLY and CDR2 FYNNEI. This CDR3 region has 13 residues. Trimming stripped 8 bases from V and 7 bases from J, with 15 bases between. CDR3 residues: CASGAEFGQPQHF. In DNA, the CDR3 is TGTGCCAGCGGGGCGGAGTTCGGACAGCCCCAGCATTTT.

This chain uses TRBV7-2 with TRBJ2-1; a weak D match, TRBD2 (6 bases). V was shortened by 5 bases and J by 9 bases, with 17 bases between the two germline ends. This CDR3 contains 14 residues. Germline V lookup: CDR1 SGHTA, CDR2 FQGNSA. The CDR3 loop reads CASSPTSYVGEQFF. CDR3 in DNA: TGTGCCAGCAGCCCGACTAGTTACGTAGGTGAGCAGTTCTTC.

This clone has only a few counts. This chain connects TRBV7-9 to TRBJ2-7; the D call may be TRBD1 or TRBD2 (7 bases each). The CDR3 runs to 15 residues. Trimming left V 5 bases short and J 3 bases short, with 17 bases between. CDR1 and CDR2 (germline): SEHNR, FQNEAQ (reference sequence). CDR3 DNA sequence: TGTGCCAGCAGCGGGAGGGACAGCCCAGTCTACGAGCAGTACTTC. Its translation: CASSGRDSPVYEQYF.

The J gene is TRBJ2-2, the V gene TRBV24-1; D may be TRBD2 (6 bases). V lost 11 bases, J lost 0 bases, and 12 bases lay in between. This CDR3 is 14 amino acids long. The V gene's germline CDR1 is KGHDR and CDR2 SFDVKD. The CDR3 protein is CASTSSSNTGELFF. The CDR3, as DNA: TGTGCCAGCACTAGCAGTTCGAACACCGGGGAGCTGTTTTTT.

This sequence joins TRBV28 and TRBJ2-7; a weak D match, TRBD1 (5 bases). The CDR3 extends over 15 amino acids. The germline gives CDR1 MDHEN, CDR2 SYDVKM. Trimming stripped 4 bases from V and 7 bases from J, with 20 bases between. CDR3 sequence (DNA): TGTGCCAGCAGTTACCCCCTGACAGCTCCTAGAGAGCAGTACTTC. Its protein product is CASSYPLTAPREQYF.

In nucleotides, the CDR3 is TGTGCCAGCAGTTCAGGGACAGGAGGGAGCGGGGAGCTGTTTTTT. Translated, it gives CASSSGTGGSGELFF. The rearrangement uses TRBV27 and TRBJ2-2; 8 nucleotides match TRBD1. CDR3 length: 15 residues. The V and J ends lost 4 bases and 7 bases, in that order; junction bases with no gene match: 8. From germline, CDR1 is MNHEY and CDR2 SMNVEV (reference sequence).

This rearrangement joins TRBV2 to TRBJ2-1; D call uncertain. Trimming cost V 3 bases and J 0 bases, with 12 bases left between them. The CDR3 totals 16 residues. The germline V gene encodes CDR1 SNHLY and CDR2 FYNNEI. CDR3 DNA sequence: TGTGCCAGCAGTGAGGTGCGTAGGATCTCCTACAATGAGCAGTTCTTC. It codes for CASSEVRRISYNEQFF.